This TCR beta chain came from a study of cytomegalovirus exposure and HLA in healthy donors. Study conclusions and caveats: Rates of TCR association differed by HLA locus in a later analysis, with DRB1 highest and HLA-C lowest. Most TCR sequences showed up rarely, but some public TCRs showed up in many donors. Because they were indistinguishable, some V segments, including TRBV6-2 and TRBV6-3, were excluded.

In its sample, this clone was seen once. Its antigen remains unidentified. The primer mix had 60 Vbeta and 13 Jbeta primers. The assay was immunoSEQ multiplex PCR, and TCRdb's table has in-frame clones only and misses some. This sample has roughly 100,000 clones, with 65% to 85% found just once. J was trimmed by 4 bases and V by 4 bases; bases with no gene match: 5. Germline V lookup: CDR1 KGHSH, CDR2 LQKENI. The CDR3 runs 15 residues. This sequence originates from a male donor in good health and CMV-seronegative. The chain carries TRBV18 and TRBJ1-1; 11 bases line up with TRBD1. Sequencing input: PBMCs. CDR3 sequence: CASSLGQGAATEAFF. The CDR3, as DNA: TGTGCCAGCTCACTAGGACAGGGGGCGGCCACTGAAGCTTTCTTT.